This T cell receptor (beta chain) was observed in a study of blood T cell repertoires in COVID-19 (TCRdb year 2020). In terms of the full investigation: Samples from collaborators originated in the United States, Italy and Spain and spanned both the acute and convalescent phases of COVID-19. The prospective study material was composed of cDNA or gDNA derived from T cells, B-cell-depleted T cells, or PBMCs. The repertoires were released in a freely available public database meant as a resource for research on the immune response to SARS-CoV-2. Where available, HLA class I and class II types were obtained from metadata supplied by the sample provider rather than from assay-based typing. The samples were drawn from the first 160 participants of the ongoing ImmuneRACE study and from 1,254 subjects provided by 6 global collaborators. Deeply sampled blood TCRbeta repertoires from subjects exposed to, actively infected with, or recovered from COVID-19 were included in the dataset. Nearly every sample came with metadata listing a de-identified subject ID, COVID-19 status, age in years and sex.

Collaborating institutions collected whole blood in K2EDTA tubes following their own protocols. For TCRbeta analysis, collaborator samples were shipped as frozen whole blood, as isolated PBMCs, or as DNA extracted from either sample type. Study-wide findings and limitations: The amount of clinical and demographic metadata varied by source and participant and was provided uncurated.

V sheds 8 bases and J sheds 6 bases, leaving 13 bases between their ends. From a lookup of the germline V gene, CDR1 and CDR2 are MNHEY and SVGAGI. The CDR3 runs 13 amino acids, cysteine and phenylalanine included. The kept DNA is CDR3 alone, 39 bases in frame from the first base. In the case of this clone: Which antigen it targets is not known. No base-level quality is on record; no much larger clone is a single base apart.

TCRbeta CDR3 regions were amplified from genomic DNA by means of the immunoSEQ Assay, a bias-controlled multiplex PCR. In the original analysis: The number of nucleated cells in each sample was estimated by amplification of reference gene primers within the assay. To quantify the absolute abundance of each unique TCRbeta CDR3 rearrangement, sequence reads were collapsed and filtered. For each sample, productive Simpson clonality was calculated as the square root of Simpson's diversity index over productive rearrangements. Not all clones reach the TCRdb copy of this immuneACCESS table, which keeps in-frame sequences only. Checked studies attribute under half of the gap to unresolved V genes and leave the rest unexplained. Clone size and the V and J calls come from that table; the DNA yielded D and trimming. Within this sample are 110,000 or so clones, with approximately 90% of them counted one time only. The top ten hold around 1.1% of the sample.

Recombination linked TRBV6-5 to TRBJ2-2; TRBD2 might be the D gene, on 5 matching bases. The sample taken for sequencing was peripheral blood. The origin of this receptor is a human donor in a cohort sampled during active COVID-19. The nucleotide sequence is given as TGTGCCAGCGGACTCGACAAACCCGGGGAGCTGTTTTTT. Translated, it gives CASGLDKPGELFF.